The rows below give T cell receptor beta chains drawn from one sample of a study of response to subunit inactivated influenza vaccine. MiXCR, applied by TCRdb to the RT-PCR reads, yields one record per CDR3 protein. The table has 200,000 to 300,000 distinct CDR3 sequences, more than 9% seen once. This specimen was non-naive T cells sorted from PBMCs, taken roughly 2 weeks before vaccination. The receptors were sampled from a man aged 45-65 years who received an inactivated influenza vaccine. The CDR3 runs from the conserved cysteine through the conserved F or W. D genes are given only for firm matches. Clone size is shown for a subset of rows, as once, few, many or a class of expanded clone.

V gene	clone size	J gene	D gene	CDR3 DNA	CDR3 protein
TRBV5-5	.	TRBJ1-2	.	TGTGCCAGCAGTGAGGGGCGCAGGGTCTATGGCTACACCTTC	CASSEGRRVYGYTF
TRBV5-6	.	TRBJ2-1	.	TGTGCCAGCAGCCTCCGGTTGAGGAATGAGCAGTTCTTC	CASSLRLRNEQFF
TRBV29-1	.	TRBJ2-1	TRBD2	TGCAGCGGGAAGACACTAGCGGGAGACAATGAGCAGTTCTTC	CSGKTLAGDNEQFF
TRBV7-3	.	TRBJ2-3	TRBD2	TGTGCCACTTCGGCCGGCGGGAGCTCGGATACGCAGTATTTT	CATSAGGSSDTQYF
TRBV5-1	.	TRBJ2-5	.	TGCGCCAGCAGCTTGGGACTGATAGAGACCCAGTACTTC	CASSLGLIETQYF
TRBV14	few	TRBJ2-1	TRBD1	TGTGCCAGCAGCCCAATCCAGGGGGCTGCCTACAATGAGCAGTTCTTC	CASSPIQGAAYNEQFF
TRBV3-1	many	TRBJ2-1	.	TGTGCCAGCAGCCAATCTGCCTACAGGGTTTCCTACAATGAGCAGTTCTTC	CASSQSAYRVSYNEQFF
TRBV27	many	TRBJ2-1	.	TGTGCCAGCAGTTTGGTAAGGGGCGAGGGTGAGCAGTTCTTC	CASSLVRGEGEQFF
TRBV20-1	.	TRBJ2-7	.	TGCAGTGCTAGAGATCTTCAGGGACCCTACGAGCAGTACTTC	CSARDLQGPYEQYF
TRBV7-9	many	TRBJ2-1	.	TGTGCCAGCAGCTTTCCCAACAGGGATGAGCAGTTCTTC	CASSFPNRDEQFF
TRBV29-1	.	TRBJ2-1	.	TGCAGCGTTGAATGGCAGGGGCTTGCCTACAATGAGCAGTTCTTC	CSVEWQGLAYNEQFF
TRBV5-1	.	TRBJ2-3	TRBD2	TGCGCCAGCAGCCCCCGACTAGCGGACACAGATACGCAGTATTTT	CASSPRLADTDTQYF
TRBV10-3	.	TRBJ1-2	.	TGTGCCATCAGTGACTCAGGACGGATAGCTAACTATGGCTACACCTTC	CAISDSGRIANYGYTF
TRBV20-1	few	TRBJ1-2	.	TGCAGTGCTAGAGACAGGGCGGCCTATGGCTACACCTTC	CSARDRAAYGYTF
TRBV20-1	.	TRBJ2-6	.	TGCAGTGCTACTCGGGACGCCTTCTCTGGGGCCAACGTCCTGACTTTC	CSATRDAFSGANVLTF
TRBV12-3/TRBV12-4	.	TRBJ1-1	.	TGTGCCAGCAGCACTGGGGGAACACAGAACACTGAAGCTTTCTTT	CASSTGGTQNTEAFF
TRBV20-1	few	TRBJ2-7	.	TGCAGTGCTAACCCCGCCCCCTACGAGCAGTACTTC	CSANPAPYEQYF
TRBV5-1	few	TRBJ2-1	TRBD2	TGCGCCAGCAGCTCTAGCGGAGAATTCTACAATGAGCAGTTCTTC	CASSSSGEFYNEQFF
TRBV11-2	.	TRBJ2-1	TRBD2	TGTGCCAGCAGCCCTGGGACTAGCGCCAACAATGAGCAGTTCTTC	CASSPGTSANNEQFF
TRBV9	.	TRBJ2-5	.	TGTGCCAGCAGCGTCACAGGGCGTAAAGAGACCCAGTACTTC	CASSVTGRKETQYF
TRBV27	many	TRBJ1-2	.	TGTGCCAGCAGAAGGGGGTTGGATGGCTACACCTTC	CASRRGLDGYTF
TRBV29-1	many	TRBJ2-3	TRBD2	TGCAGCGTAGAGATAGCGGGAGGGCCGGATACGCAGTATTTT	CSVEIAGGPDTQYF
TRBV6-5	few	TRBJ2-1	TRBD1	TGTGCCAGCAGTCACCGGGACAGGGTCTTCAATGAGCAGTTCTTC	CASSHRDRVFNEQFF
TRBV6-8	few	TRBJ2-7	.	TGTGCCAGCAGTTACCTGTACGGGAACTCCCTTTTTTACGAGCAGTACTTC	CASSYLYGNSLFYEQYF
TRBV28	.	TRBJ2-5	TRBD1	TGTGCCAGCAGTTTAAGTTTCGGACAGGGCATCAAAGAGACCCAGTACTTC	CASSLSFGQGIKETQYF
TRBV20-1	.	TRBJ1-1	.	TGCAGTGCTAGAGAAGGGGGGGCAGGGACTGAAGCTTTCTTT	CSAREGGAGTEAFF
TRBV20-1	many	TRBJ2-1	.	TGCAGTGCTAGAGACCTAGCGTTCCACAATGAGCAGTTCTTC	CSARDLAFHNEQFF
TRBV19	.	TRBJ1-5	TRBD1	TGTGCCAGTAGTATTCTCTTATGGATGGGACAGGGGAGTCAGCCCCAGCATTTT	CASSILLWMGQGSQPQHF
TRBV5-1	few	TRBJ2-3	.	TGCGCCAGCAGCACCTCAGTGGCAGATACGCAGTATTTT	CASSTSVADTQYF
TRBV12-3/TRBV12-4	.	TRBJ2-1	.	TGTGCCAGCAGTTTGGGCCAGGCCAAAGGGCAGTTCTTC	CASSLGQAKGQFF
TRBV2	few	TRBJ1-6	.	TGTGCCAGCAGTGCTCCGAGAACCGCTTCACCCCTCCACTTT	CASSAPRTASPLHF
TRBV24-1	few	TRBJ2-5	.	TGTGCCACCAGTGACCCGCGACCAGGCGGTGGCCAGTACTTC	CATSDPRPGGGQYF
TRBV28	few	TRBJ2-5	TRBD2	TGTGCCAGCAGTTTGTTTCCAGCGGGATTGGCAGAGACCCAGTACTTC	CASSLFPAGLAETQYF
TRBV19	.	TRBJ1-4	.	TGTGCCAGTAGACCCCGCAGCCGGGACCTTTATGAAAAACTGTTTTTT	CASRPRSRDLYEKLFF
TRBV10-3	few	TRBJ2-2	.	TGTGCCATCAGTACTAGTGTCGGGGAGCTGTTTTTT	CAISTSVGELFF
TRBV5-1	many	TRBJ2-1	.	TGCGCCAGCAGCTTGGGTCCGGGTCTCGACAATGAGCAGTTCTTC	CASSLGPGLDNEQFF
TRBV24-1	many	TRBJ2-3	.	TGTGCCACCAGTGGTCAAGATACGCAGTATTTT	CATSGQDTQYF
TRBV4-2	.	TRBJ2-7	.	TGTGCCAGCAGCTACGAAATCTGGGGGGCCTACGAGCAGTACTTC	CASSYEIWGAYEQYF
TRBV12-3/TRBV12-4	many	TRBJ2-3	.	TGTGCCAGCAGACTCAGGGGCCGCCCCACAGATACGCAGTATTTT	CASRLRGRPTDTQYF
TRBV7-3	.	TRBJ2-1	.	TGTGCCAGCAGCCCGAACAGGGAATCGGTTGAGCAGTTCTTC	CASSPNRESVEQFF
TRBV11-2	many	TRBJ2-7	TRBD2	TGTGCCAGCAGCTGGGGACTAGCGGGAGTAAGAAGGGGGTACGAGCAGTACTTC	CASSWGLAGVRRGYEQYF
TRBV20-1	.	TRBJ2-1	.	TGCAGTGCTAGAGATACTCGGGGAGGCCCGAACAATGAGCAGTTCTTC	CSARDTRGGPNNEQFF
TRBV6-1	.	TRBJ2-5	.	TGTGCCAGCAGGGATTTCGCGTCGGCGAAGGCCCAGTACTTC	CASRDFASAKAQYF